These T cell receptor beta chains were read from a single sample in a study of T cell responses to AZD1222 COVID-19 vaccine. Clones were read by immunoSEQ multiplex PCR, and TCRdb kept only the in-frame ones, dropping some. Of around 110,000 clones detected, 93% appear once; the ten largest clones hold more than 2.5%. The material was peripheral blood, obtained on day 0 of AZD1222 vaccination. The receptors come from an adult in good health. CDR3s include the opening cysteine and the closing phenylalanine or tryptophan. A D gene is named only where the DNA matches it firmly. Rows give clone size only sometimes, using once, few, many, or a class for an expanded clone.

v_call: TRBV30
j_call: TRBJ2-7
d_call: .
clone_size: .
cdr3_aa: CAWSFVGRRGEQYF
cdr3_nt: TGTGCCTGGAGTTTTGTCGGCCGACGGGGGGAGCAGTACTTC

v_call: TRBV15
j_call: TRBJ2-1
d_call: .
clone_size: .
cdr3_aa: CATSTSLGSYNEQFF
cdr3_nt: TGTGCCACCAGCACCTCTTTAGGATCCTACAATGAGCAGTTCTTC

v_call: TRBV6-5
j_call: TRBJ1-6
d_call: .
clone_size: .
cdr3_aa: CASTGTGYNSPLHF
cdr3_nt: TGTGCCAGCACAGGGACGGGCTATAATTCACCCCTCCACTTT

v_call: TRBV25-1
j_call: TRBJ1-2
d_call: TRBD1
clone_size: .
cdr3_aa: CASRDRGSGYTF
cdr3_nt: TGTGCCAGCCGGGACAGGGGATCCGGCTACACCTTC

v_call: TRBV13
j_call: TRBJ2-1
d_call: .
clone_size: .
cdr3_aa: CASSGTPSPEQFF
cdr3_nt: TGTGCCAGCAGCGGGACCCCTAGCCCTGAGCAGTTCTTC

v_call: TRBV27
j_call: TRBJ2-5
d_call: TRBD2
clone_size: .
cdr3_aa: CASSPQAGGPQETQYF
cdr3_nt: TGTGCCAGCAGTCCCCAAGCGGGAGGGCCCCAAGAGACCCAGTACTTC

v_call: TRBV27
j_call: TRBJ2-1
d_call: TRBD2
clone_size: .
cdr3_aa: CASSLRTSGNNEQFF
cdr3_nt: TGTGCCAGCAGTTTGAGGACTAGCGGTAACAATGAGCAGTTCTTC

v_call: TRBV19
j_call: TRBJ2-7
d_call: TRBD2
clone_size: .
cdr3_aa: CASTGATSGYEQYF
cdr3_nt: TGTGCCAGTACTGGGGCGACTAGCGGCTACGAGCAGTACTTC

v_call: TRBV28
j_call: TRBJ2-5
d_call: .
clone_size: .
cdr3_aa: CASSFIRSPQETQYF
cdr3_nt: TGTGCCAGCAGTTTCATTCGGTCTCCTCAAGAGACCCAGTACTTC

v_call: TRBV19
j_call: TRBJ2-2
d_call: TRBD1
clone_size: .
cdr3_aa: CASSMPSDRDDTGELFF
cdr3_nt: TGTGCCAGTAGTATGCCCTCGGACAGGGACGACACCGGGGAGCTGTTTTTT

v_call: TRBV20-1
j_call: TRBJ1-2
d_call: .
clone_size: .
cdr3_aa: CSAPSGYGYTF
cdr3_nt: TGCAGTGCCCCTAGTGGGTATGGCTACACCTTC

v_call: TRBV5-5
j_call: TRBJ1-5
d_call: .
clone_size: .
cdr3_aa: CASSFGLRGGQPQHF
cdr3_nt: TGTGCCAGCAGCTTTGGTTTGCGGGGCGGTCAGCCCCAGCATTTT

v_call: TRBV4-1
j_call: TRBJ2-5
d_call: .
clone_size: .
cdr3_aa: CASSQRAGAETQYF
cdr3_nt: TGCGCCAGCAGCCAGAGGGCAGGGGCCGAGACCCAGTACTTC

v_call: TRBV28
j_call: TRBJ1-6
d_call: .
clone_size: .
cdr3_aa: CASSPLPGHEGSPLHF
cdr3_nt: TGTGCCAGCAGTCCCCTCCCGGGACACGAGGGTTCACCCCTCCACTTT

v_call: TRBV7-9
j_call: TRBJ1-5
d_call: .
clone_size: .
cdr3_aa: CASSSTVGDQPQHF
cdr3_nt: TGTGCCAGCAGCTCGACAGTGGGGGATCAGCCCCAGCATTTT

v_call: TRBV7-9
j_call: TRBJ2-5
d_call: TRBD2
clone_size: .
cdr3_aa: CASSSQKREFTKTQYF
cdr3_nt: TGTGCCAGCAGCTCTCAAAAGCGGGAGTTTACTAAGACCCAGTACTTC

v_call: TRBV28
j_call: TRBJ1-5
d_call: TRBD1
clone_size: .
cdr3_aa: CASSFWGTGSGEPQHF
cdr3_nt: TGTGCCAGCAGTTTCTGGGGGACAGGGTCGGGTGAGCCCCAGCATTTT

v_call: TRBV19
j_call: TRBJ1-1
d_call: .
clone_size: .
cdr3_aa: CASSIMAENTEAFF
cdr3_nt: TGTGCCAGTAGTATAATGGCGGAGAACACTGAAGCTTTCTTT

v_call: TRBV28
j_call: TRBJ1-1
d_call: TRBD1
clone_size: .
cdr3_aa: CASRGGQLGTEAFF
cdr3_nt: TGTGCCAGCAGGGGGGGACAGTTAGGAACTGAAGCTTTCTTT

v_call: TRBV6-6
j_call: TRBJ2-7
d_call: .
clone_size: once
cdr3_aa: CASSAWDNYEQYF
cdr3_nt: TGTGCCAGCAGTGCTTGGGACAACTACGAGCAGTACTTC

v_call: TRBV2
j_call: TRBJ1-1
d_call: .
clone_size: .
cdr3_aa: CASSEFGAAGGNPEAFF
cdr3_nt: TGTGCCAGCAGTGAATTCGGGGCAGCGGGTGGTAATCCCGAAGCTTTCTTT

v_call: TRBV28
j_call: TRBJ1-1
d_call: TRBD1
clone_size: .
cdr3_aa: CASDRDWGTEAFF
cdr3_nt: TGTGCCAGCGACAGGGATTGGGGCACTGAAGCTTTCTTT

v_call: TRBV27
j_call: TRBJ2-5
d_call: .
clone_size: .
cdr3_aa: CASSLSPGNRQETQYF
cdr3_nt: TGTGCCAGCAGTTTATCACCAGGGAACCGCCAAGAGACCCAGTACTTC

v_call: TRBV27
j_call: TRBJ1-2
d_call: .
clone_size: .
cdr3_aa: CASSLYPGGGYGYTF
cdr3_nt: TGTGCCAGCAGTTTATACCCCGGAGGGGGCTATGGCTACACCTTC

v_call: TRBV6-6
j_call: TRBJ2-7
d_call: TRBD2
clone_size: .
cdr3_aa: CASSYTSGNVEQYF
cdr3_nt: TGTGCCAGCAGTTACACTAGCGGGAACGTTGAGCAGTACTTC

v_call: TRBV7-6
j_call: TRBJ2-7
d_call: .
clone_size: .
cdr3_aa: CASSLLTARPYEQYF
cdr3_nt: TGTGCCAGCAGCTTATTAACCGCCAGACCCTACGAGCAGTACTTC